This TCR beta chain was identified in a study of shared T cell receptors in the human thymus. Using immunoSEQ multiplex PCR, the repertoire was profiled, and TCRdb retains in-frame clones only, with some absent. The table includes about 380,000 clones, over 90% detected once. The CDR3 totals 15 residues. Trimming cost V 3 bases and J 4 bases; bases outside gene matches: 10. CDR1 is SGHRS and CDR2 is YFSETQ in the germline V gene. The source is a human donor. The genes are TRBV5-1 and TRBJ2-7; TRBD2 aligns across 7 bases. Sequences were obtained from thymocytes. The CDR3 spells CASSSIAGPLYEQYF. The CDR3 DNA reads as TGCGCCAGCAGCTCCATAGCGGGCCCCCTTTACGAGCAGTACTTC.